This is a list of T cell receptor beta chains from one sample in a study of blood T cell repertoires in COVID-19. Clones were sequenced by immunoSEQ multiplex PCR, and TCRdb holds only the in-frame ones, with some missing. This sample yields about 210,000 clones, of which about 86% are seen a single time; roughly 3.8% belongs to the top ten. Sequenced sample: PBMCs or T cells enriched from blood (not recorded which). The source of these receptors is a woman aged 40 to 50 with acute COVID-19. The CDR3 runs from the conserved cysteine through the conserved F or W. Fields, in order: V gene, clone size, D gene, J gene, CDR3 length, CDR3 DNA, CDR3 protein. The D gene is left open where the match is weak. Clone size is not always given. Where it is, it says once, few, many or a class for expanded clones.

TRBV6-6	NA	NA	TRBJ2-2	15	TGTGCCAGCAACCTGGGGCAGTATAACACCGGGGAGCTGTTTTTT	CASNLGQYNTGELFF
TRBV15	NA	TRBD1	TRBJ1-5	18	TGTGCCACCAGCAGAGATACCCTAGGGACAGTTTACAATCAGCCCCAGCATTTT	CATSRDTLGTVYNQPQHF
TRBV5-1	NA	TRBD2	TRBJ2-7	18	TGCGCCAGCAGCCTGAGGTCGGGTACGGCTAGCGGTGTATACGAGCAGTACTTC	CASSLRSGTASGVYEQYF
TRBV12-3/TRBV12-4	NA	NA	TRBJ2-5	13	TGTGCCAGCAAACAAGAGGGTGGGGAGACCCAGTACTTC	CASKQEGGETQYF
TRBV6-5	once	TRBD2	TRBJ2-1	16	TGTGCCAGCAGTTACTATGGTAGCGGGAGAGGCAATGAGCAGTTCTTC	CASSYYGSGRGNEQFF
TRBV4-1	NA	TRBD2	TRBJ2-5	18	TGCGCCAGCAGCCAAGTGATTATAGTAGCGGGCCACCAAGAGACCCAGTACTTC	CASSQVIIVAGHQETQYF
TRBV9	NA	TRBD2	TRBJ2-1	16	TGTGCCAGCAGCGCCCCGAGCGGGAGGGCCTACAATGAGCAGTTCTTC	CASSAPSGRAYNEQFF
TRBV11-2	NA	TRBD2	TRBJ2-7	15	TGTGCCAGCAGCGCACGGACTAGCGCCTCCTACGAGCAGTACTTC	CASSARTSASYEQYF
TRBV3-1/TRBV3-2	NA	TRBD1	TRBJ1-2	16	TGTGCCAGCAGCCAATCCTCCGGGACAGGGGACGGGGGCTACACCTTC	CASSQSSGTGDGGYTF
TRBV6-2/TRBV6-3	NA	TRBD2	TRBJ2-1	15	TGTGCCAGCAGTCAGGGACTAGCGGGGGAGGGTGAGCAGTTCTTC	CASSQGLAGEGEQFF
TRBV18	once	TRBD1	TRBJ1-2	14	TGTGCCAGCTCCTCGGACAGGGTTCTCCCCGGCTACACCTTC	CASSSDRVLPGYTF
TRBV14	once	NA	TRBJ2-5	15	TGTGCCAGCAGCCTTCGACTCAACTCCAAAGAGACCCAGTACTTC	CASSLRLNSKETQYF
TRBV20-1	NA	NA	TRBJ1-1	11	TGCAGTGCTAGAGCCCCAGCTGAAGCTTTCTTT	CSARAPAEAFF
TRBV7-7	few	NA	TRBJ2-1	13	TGTGCCAGCAGCTTAGGGTTGGAGGATGAGCAGTTCTTC	CASSLGLEDEQFF
TRBV6-5	NA	TRBD1	TRBJ1-1	15	TGTGCCAGCAATCGGGACAGGGACATGAACACTGAAGCTTTCTTT	CASNRDRDMNTEAFF
TRBV5-4	NA	NA	TRBJ2-1	12	TGTGCCAGCTTTGGGGGGGGCGATGAGCAGTTCTTC	CASFGGGDEQFF
TRBV7-9	NA	NA	TRBJ1-5	13	TGTGCCAGCAGCTTTGGGGAGGATCAGCCCCAGCATTTT	CASSFGEDQPQHF
TRBV7-9	NA	TRBD1	TRBJ1-6	13	TGTGCCAGCAGCGCCGGACAGGGTATATCCCTCCACTTT	CASSAGQGISLHF
TRBV7-3	NA	TRBD1	TRBJ2-6	15	TGTGCCAGCAGCTCGACAGGGTCTGGGGCCAACGTCCTGACTTTC	CASSSTGSGANVLTF
TRBV18	NA	TRBD2	TRBJ2-7	14	TGTGCCAGCTCACCACGCGGGAGGACCTACGAGCAGTACTTC	CASSPRGRTYEQYF
TRBV13	NA	NA	TRBJ2-1	20	TGTGCCAGCAGCCCAATCCGGGTACTAAAGCGGTTTAGCTCCTACAATGAGCAGTTCTTC	CASSPIRVLKRFSSYNEQFF
TRBV15	NA	TRBD1	TRBJ2-1	15	TGTGCCACCAACCCGGACAGGGGGCCCTACAATGAGCAGTTCTTC	CATNPDRGPYNEQFF
TRBV7-8	NA	NA	TRBJ2-7	14	TGTGCCAGCAGCCCCTACAGTCTAACCTACGAGCAGTACTTC	CASSPYSLTYEQYF
TRBV28	NA	NA	TRBJ1-3	13	TGTGCCAGCAGTACACAGGGCCGAAACACCATATATTTT	CASSTQGRNTIYF
TRBV4-2	NA	TRBD2	TRBJ2-1	16	TGTGCCAGCAGCCGTCGACTAGCGGGACCAGAATGGGAGCAGTTCTTC	CASSRRLAGPEWEQFF
TRBV24-1	NA	NA	TRBJ2-1	19	TGTGCCACCAGTGATTTGTGGGGGCCTGAGGGTGGGATCTTCAATGAGCAGTTCTTC	CATSDLWGPEGGIFNEQFF
TRBV24-1	few	NA	TRBJ2-2	15	TGTGCCACCAGTATCTCGCAGGGCGGCACCGGGGAGCTGTTTTTT	CATSISQGGTGELFF
TRBV28	NA	NA	TRBJ2-3	16	TGTGCCAGCAGTTCCTACGGGACACCTAGCACAGATACGCAGTATTTT	CASSSYGTPSTDTQYF
TRBV4-2	NA	NA	TRBJ1-6	15	TGTGCCAGCAGCCCGTCTGGGCAGGGTGACTCACCCCTCCACTTT	CASSPSGQGDSPLHF
TRBV2	NA	NA	TRBJ1-1	13	TGTGCCAGCACCCGGACATCGAACACTGAAGCTTTCTTT	CASTRTSNTEAFF
TRBV28	NA	NA	TRBJ1-1	15	TGTGCCAGCAGAAACCACGGACAGAAGAACACTGAAGCTTTCTTT	CASRNHGQKNTEAFF
TRBV10-2	NA	NA	TRBJ2-7	13	TGCGCCAGCAGTGAGAGGGGCCCCTACGAGCAGTACTTC	CASSERGPYEQYF
TRBV28	once	NA	TRBJ2-2	15	TGTGCCAGCAGTTTGACAGGAACGAACACCGGGGAGCTGTTTTTT	CASSLTGTNTGELFF
TRBV6-5	NA	NA	TRBJ1-5	15	TGTGCCAGCAGGTACGGGGCTTCTAGCAATCAGCCCCAGCATTTT	CASRYGASSNQPQHF
TRBV5-1	NA	TRBD2	TRBJ2-7	15	TGCGCCAGCAGCCCGCCACTAGCGGGAGAGGGAGAGCAGTACTTC	CASSPPLAGEGEQYF
TRBV18	NA	TRBD1	TRBJ1-1	16	TGTGCCAGCTCCCCTAGCGCAGGGGGAGGTATCACTGAAGCTTTCTTT	CASSPSAGGGITEAFF
TRBV9	NA	NA	TRBJ1-6	19	TGTGCCAGCAGCGTAGTTCGGGGGGTGGCGTTTGGGGCTAATTCACCCCTCCACTTT	CASSVVRGVAFGANSPLHF
TRBV10-2	NA	TRBD1	TRBJ1-2	13	TGCGCCAGCAGTGACCGACAGGGGTATGGCTACACCTTC	CASSDRQGYGYTF
TRBV11-2	NA	TRBD2	TRBJ2-3	17	TGTGCCAGCAGCTCATCAACTGAGAGCGGGAGTAGAGATACGCAGTATTTT	CASSSSTESGSRDTQYF
TRBV28	NA	TRBD2	TRBJ2-7	14	TGTGCCAGCACTCCGGGAGGGAAGACCTACGAGCAGTACTTC	CASTPGGKTYEQYF
TRBV14	few	NA	TRBJ2-2	15	TGTGCCAGCAGCCAACAGCGAGCTGTAGTCGGGGAGCTGTTTTTT	CASSQQRAVVGELFF
TRBV18	NA	NA	TRBJ2-1	15	TGTGCCAGCTCACCAGCGACGGGAGAGGTTCGGGAGCAGTTCTTC	CASSPATGEVREQFF
TRBV2	NA	TRBD2	TRBJ2-7	14	TGTGCCAGCAGAGGGACTAGCGTATACTACGAGCAGTACTTC	CASRGTSVYYEQYF
TRBV4-1	once	TRBD1	TRBJ1-1	15	TGCGCCAGCAGCCAAGAGACAGGGGGGAACACTGAAGCTTTCTTT	CASSQETGGNTEAFF
TRBV9	NA	NA	TRBJ2-1	11	TGTGCCAGCAGCACGGTCGATGAGCAGTTCTTC	CASSTVDEQFF
TRBV5-1	NA	NA	TRBJ1-5	15	TGCGCCAGCAGCTTGGGTTACATTAGCAATCAGCCCCAGCATTTT	CASSLGYISNQPQHF
TRBV5-1	NA	TRBD1	TRBJ2-5	14	TGCGCCAGCAGCGCACAGGGGGCTCAAGAGACCCAGTACTTC	CASSAQGAQETQYF
TRBV7-9	once	TRBD1	TRBJ1-2	14	TGTGCCAGCATCCTACAGGGGGTGGACTATGGCTACACCTTC	CASILQGVDYGYTF
TRBV21-1	NA	NA	TRBJ2-3	17	TGTGCCAGCAGCAAAAAATCGGGAGGGCCTAACACAGATACGCAGTATTTT	CASSKKSGGPNTDTQYF
TRBV28	once	NA	TRBJ1-5	15	TGTGCCAGCACTCCAACCAGGTCTAGCAATCAGCCCCAGCATTTT	CASTPTRSSNQPQHF
TRBV24-1	once	TRBD1	TRBJ2-7	15	TGTGCCACCAGTGATCGGACAGGGGGGACCTACGAGCAGTACTTC	CATSDRTGGTYEQYF
TRBV19	NA	TRBD2	TRBJ2-7	18	TGTGCCAGTAGTATAGACTCTAGCGGGAGGGGAACGCTGGGCGAGCAGTACTTC	CASSIDSSGRGTLGEQYF
TRBV11-2	NA	NA	TRBJ2-6	16	TGTGCCAGCAGCGTAGACAGATTTCCTGGGGCCAACGTCCTGACTTTC	CASSVDRFPGANVLTF
TRBV6-2/TRBV6-3	NA	NA	TRBJ2-5	12	TGTGCCAGCAGTTCGACTAGTTGGGCCCAGTACTTC	CASSSTSWAQYF
TRBV15	NA	NA	TRBJ1-1	13	TGTGCCACCGCACCTTTCGGGGGTACTGAAGCTTTCTTT	CATAPFGGTEAFF
TRBV6-5	NA	TRBD2	TRBJ2-3	14	TGTGCCAGTAGACTAGCGGGGTCCACAGATACGCAGTATTTT	CASRLAGSTDTQYF